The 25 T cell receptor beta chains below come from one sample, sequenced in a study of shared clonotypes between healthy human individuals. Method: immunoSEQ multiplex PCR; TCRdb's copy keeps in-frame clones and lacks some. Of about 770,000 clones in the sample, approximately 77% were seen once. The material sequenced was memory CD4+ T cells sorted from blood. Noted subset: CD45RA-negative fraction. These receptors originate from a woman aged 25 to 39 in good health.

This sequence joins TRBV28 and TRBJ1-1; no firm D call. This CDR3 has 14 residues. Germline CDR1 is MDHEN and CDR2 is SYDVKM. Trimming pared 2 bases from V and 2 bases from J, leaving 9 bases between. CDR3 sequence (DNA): TGTGCCAGCAGTTTAACTGAAGGTAACACTGAAGCTTTCTTT. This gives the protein CASSLTEGNTEAFF.

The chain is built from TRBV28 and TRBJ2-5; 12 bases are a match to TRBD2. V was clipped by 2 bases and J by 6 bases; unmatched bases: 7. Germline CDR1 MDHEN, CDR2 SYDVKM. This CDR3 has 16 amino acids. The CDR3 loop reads CASSLGLAGRQQTQYF. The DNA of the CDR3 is TGTGCCAGCAGTTTAGGACTAGCGGGACGACAACAGACCCAGTACTTC.

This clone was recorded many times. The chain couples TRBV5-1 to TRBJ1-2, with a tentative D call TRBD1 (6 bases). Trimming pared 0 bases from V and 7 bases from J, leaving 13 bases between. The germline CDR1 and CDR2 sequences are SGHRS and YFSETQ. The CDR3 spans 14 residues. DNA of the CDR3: TGCGCCAGCAGCTTGGACAGGGATCGACGTGGCTACACCTTC. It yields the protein CASSLDRDRRGYTF.

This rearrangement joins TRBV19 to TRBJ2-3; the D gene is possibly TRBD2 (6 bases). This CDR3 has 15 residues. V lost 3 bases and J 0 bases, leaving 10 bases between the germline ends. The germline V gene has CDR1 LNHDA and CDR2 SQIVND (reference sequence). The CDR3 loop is CASSIGGSSTDTQYF. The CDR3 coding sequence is TGTGCCAGTAGTATTGGGGGGTCTAGCACAGATACGCAGTATTTT.

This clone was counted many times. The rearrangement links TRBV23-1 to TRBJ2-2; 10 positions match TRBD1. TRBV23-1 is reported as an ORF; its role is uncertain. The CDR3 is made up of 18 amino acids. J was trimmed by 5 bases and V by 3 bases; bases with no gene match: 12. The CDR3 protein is CASSHYRDRGDGTGELFF. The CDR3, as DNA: TGCGCCAGCAGTCACTACCGGGACAGGGGTGATGGGACCGGGGAGCTGTTTTTT.

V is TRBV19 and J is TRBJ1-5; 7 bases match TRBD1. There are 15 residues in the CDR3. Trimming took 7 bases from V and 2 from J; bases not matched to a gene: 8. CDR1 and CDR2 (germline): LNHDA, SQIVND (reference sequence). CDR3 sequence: CASTRTGEGNQPQHF. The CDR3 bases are TGTGCCAGTACCAGGACAGGTGAGGGCAATCAGCCCCAGCATTTT.

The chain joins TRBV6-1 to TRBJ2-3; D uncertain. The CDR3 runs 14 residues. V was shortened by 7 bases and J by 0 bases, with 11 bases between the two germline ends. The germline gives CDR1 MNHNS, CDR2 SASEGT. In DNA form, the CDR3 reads TGTGCCAGCATGTTTGGGATCAGCACAGATACGCAGTATTTT. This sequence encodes CASMFGISTDTQYF.

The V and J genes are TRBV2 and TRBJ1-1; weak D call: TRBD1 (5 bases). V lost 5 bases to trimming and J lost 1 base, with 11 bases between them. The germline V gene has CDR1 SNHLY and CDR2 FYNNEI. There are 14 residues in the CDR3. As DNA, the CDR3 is TGTGCCAGCAGTTCTGCCGGGGCGAACACTGAAGCTTTCTTT. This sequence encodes CASSSAGANTEAFF.

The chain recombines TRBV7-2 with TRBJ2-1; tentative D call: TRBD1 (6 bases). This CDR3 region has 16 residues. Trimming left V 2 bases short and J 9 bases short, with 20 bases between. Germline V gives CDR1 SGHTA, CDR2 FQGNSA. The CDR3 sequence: CASSLLDSFFGGEQFF. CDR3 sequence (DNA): TGTGCCAGCAGCTTACTGGACAGCTTTTTTGGTGGTGAGCAGTTCTTC.

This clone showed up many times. This chain's CDR3 is CARSPGLAGVSGELFF. The DNA for the CDR3 is TGTGCCAGAAGCCCGGGACTAGCGGGAGTGAGCGGGGAGCTGTTTTTT. The V and J genes are TRBV5-3 and TRBJ2-2, with 14 positions matching TRBD2. TRBV5-3 is labeled an ORF, and its function is uncertain. The CDR3 sequence is 16 residues long. V was clipped by 4 bases and J by 7 bases; unmatched bases: 6.

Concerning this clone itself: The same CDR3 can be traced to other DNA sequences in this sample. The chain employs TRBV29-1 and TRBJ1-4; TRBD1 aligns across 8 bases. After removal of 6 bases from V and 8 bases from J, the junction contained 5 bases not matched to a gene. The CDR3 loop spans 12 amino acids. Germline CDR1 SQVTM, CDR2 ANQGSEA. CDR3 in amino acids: CSVQGGGEKLFF. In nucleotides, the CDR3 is TGCAGCGTACAGGGGGGGGGCGAAAAACTGTTTTTT.

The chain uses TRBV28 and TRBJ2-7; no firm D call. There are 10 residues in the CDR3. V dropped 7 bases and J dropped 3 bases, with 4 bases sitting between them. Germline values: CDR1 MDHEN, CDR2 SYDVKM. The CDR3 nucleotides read TGTGCCAGCAAAGACTACGAGCAGTACTTC. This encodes CASKDYEQYF.

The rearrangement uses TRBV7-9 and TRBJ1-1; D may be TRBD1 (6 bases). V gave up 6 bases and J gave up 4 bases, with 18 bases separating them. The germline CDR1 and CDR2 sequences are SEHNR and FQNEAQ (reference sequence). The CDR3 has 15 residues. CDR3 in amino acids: CASRIGGALSTEAFF. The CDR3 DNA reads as TGTGCCAGCAGAATAGGGGGGGCGCTCAGCACTGAAGCTTTCTTT.

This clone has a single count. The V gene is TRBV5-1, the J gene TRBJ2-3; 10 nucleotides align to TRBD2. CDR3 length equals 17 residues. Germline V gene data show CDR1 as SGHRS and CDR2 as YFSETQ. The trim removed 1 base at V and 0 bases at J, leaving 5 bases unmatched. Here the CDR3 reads CASSLTGLASSTDTQYF. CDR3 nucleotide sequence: TGCGCCAGCAGCTTGACGGGACTAGCGTCTAGCACAGATACGCAGTATTTT.

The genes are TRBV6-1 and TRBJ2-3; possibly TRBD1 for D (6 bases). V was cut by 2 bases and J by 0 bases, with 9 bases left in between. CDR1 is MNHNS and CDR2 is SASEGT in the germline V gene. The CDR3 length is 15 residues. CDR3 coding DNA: TGTGCCAGCAGTGAATGGGGGCAGAGCACAGATACGCAGTATTTT. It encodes CASSEWGQSTDTQYF.

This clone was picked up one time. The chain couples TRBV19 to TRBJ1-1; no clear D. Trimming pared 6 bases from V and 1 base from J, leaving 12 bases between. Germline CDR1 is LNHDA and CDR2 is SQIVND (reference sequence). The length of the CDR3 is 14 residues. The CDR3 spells CASRDRHPNTEAFF. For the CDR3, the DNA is TGTGCCAGTAGAGATCGACACCCGAACACTGAAGCTTTCTTT.

The CDR3 coding sequence is TGTGCCAGCAGACGCGGGACGGCGAACACTGAAGCTTTCTTT. Its protein is CASRRGTANTEAFF. The V call is TRBV6-5, the J call TRBJ1-1; perhaps TRBD1 as D (5 bases). This CDR3 is built from 14 residues. Germline V CDR1 and CDR2: MNHEY, SVGAGI. The ends were cut back, 6 bases at V and 1 base at J, with 12 bases in the middle.

CDR3 bases: TGTGCCAGCAGCTCCGCCCTCCACGGACAGAAAGGGGAGCTGTTTTTT. Protein sequence: CASSSALHGQKGELFF. This rearrangement joins TRBV7-9 to TRBJ2-2, with D maybe TRBD1 (6 bases). The CDR3 extends over 16 amino acids. V shed 4 bases and J shed 8 bases, with 20 bases lying between them. The V gene's germline CDR1 is SEHNR and CDR2 FQNEAQ (reference sequence).

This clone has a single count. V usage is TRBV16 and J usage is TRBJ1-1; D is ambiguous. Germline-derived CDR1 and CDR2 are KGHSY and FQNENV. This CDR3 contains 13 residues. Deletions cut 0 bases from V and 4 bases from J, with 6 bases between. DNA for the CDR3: TGTGCCAGCAGCCAATCCTCCTTCACTGAAGCTTTCTTT. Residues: CASSQSSFTEAFF.

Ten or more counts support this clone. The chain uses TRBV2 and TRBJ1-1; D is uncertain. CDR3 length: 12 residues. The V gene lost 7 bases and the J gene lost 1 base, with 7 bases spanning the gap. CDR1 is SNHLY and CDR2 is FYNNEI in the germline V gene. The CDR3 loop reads CASKPENTEAFF. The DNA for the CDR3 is TGTGCCAGCAAGCCGGAGAACACTGAAGCTTTCTTT.

DNA for the CDR3: TGTGCCAGCAGTGACCCAGATCATAATGAAAAACTGTTTTTT. It translates to CASSDPDHNEKLFF. This chain links TRBV6-1 with TRBJ1-4; D not certain. The germline V and J ends were trimmed by 3 bases and 4 bases, with 9 bases remaining between them. Germline CDR1 is MNHNS and CDR2 is SASEGT. The CDR3 totals 14 residues.

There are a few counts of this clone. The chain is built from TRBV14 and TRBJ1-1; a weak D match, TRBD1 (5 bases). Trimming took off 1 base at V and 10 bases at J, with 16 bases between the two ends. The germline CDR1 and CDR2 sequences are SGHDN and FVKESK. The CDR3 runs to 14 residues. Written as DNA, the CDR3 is TGTGCCAGCAGCCAAGGTGGCAGCAGGGTTACAGCTTTCTTT. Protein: CASSQGGSRVTAFF.

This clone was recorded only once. CDR3 DNA sequence: TGTGCCAGCAGTGAGTTGTACAGCACTGTCTCCTACGAGCAGTACTTC. Translation gives CASSELYSTVSYEQYF. This rearrangement joins TRBV28 to TRBJ2-7; D not resolved. Germline CDR1 reads MDHEN; CDR2 reads SYDVKM. The CDR3 extends over 16 amino acids. V lost 5 bases and J lost 0, with 17 bases in between.

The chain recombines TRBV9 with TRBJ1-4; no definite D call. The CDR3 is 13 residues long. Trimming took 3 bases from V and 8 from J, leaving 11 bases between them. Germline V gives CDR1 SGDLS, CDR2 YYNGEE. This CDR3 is CASSGPDGEKLFF. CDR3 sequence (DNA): TGTGCCAGCAGCGGACCCGACGGGGAAAAACTGTTTTTT.

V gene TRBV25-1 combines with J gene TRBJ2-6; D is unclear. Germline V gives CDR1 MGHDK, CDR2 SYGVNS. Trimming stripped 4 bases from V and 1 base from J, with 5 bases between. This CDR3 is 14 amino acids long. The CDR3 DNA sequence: TGTGCCAGCAGTGGTAGGTCTGGGGCCAACGTCCTGACTTTC. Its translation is CASSGRSGANVLTF.